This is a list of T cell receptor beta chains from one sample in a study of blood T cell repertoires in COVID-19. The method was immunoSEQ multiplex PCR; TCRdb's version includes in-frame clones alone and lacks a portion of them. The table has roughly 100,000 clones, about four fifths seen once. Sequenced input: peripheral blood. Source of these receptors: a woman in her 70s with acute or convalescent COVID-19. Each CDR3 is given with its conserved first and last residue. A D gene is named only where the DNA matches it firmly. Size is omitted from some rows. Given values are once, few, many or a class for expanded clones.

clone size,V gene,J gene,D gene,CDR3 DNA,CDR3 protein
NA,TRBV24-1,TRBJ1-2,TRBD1,TGTGCCACCAGTGATAACCGGGACAGCATATATGGCTACACCTTC,CATSDNRDSIYGYTF
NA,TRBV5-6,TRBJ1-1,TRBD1,TGTGCCAGCAGCTTGGTGGTAGGGGGCGTGAACACTGAAGCTTTCTTT,CASSLVVGGVNTEAFF
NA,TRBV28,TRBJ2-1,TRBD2,TGTGCCAGCAGTTTCCCCGGGACTAGCGGGCCCAGCTCCTACAATGAGCAGTTCTTC,CASSFPGTSGPSSYNEQFF
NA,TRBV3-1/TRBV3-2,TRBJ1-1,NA,TGTGCCAGCAGCCATGGAGGGAACACTGAAGCTTTCTTT,CASSHGGNTEAFF
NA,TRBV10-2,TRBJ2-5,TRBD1,TGCGCCAGCAGTGAGACAGGGGGAGAGACCCAGTACTTC,CASSETGGETQYF
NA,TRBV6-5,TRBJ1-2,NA,TGTGCCAGCAGGAAACCTACTAACTATGGCTACACCTTC,CASRKPTNYGYTF
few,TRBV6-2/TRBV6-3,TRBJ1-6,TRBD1,TGTGCCAGCAGTCGACAGGGAAGCTCCTATAATTCACCCCTCCACTTT,CASSRQGSSYNSPLHF
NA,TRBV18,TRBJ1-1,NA,TGTGCCAGCTCACCAGACTCGGCTATGAACACTGAAGCTTTCTTT,CASSPDSAMNTEAFF
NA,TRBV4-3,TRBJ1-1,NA,TGCGCCAGCAGCCAAGCTGACAGACGGGAAGCTTTCTTT,CASSQADRREAFF
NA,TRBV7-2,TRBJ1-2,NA,TGTGCCAGCACACCCCTAGGAGGGCAGGGAATCTATGGCTACACCTTC,CASTPLGGQGIYGYTF
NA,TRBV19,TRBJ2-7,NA,TGTGCCAGTAAGAATGATTTTAGCTCCTACGAGCAGTACTTC,CASKNDFSSYEQYF
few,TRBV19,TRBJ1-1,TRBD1,TGTGCCAGTAGTCCGGGACAGTTGCTGGCGAACACTGAAGCTTTCTTT,CASSPGQLLANTEAFF
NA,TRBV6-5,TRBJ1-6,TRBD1,TGTGCCAGCAAACACCGGGACAGGCCTAATTCACCCCTCCACTTT,CASKHRDRPNSPLHF
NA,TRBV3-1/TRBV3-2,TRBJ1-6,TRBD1,TGTGCCAGCAGCCAAGTCGACAGGGGGAATTCACCCCTCCACTTT,CASSQVDRGNSPLHF
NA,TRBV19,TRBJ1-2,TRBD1,TGTGCCAGTAGTACACAGGGGTATGGCTACACCTTC,CASSTQGYGYTF
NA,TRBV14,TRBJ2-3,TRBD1,TGTGCCAGCAGCCCCCGGGACAGGGTGCTAACAGATACGCAGTATTTT,CASSPRDRVLTDTQYF
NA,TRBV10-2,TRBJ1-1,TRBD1,TGCGCCAGCAGTGTGGACAGGGCAAACACTGAAGCTTTCTTT,CASSVDRANTEAFF
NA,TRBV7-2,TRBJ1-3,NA,TGTGCCAGCAGCTTAGACAGATCTGGAAACACCATATATTTT,CASSLDRSGNTIYF
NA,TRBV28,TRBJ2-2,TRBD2,TGTGCCAGCAGTTTTTTCGAGCGGGGGCGTGTCGGGGAGCTGTTTTTT,CASSFFERGRVGELFF
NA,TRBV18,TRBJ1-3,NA,TGTGCCAGCTCCCCCCGGGGGAGCTCTGGAAACACCATATATTTT,CASSPRGSSGNTIYF